The present entry profiles one T cell receptor (beta chain) with its context. This entry comes from a study of control samples from healthy donors and cancer patients. Measured with immunoSEQ multiplex PCR; TCRdb has only the in-frame clones, and not every one. The sample gives about 410,000 clones, approximately 90% of which show up once; just under 6.5% is in the top ten. The V end lost 4 bases, the J end lost 0 bases, and 13 bases lay between the germline ends. The germline gives CDR1 SEHNR, CDR2 FQNEAQ (reference sequence). The CDR3 consists of 16 residues. The clonotype originates from a man aged 40-49 years with head and neck cancer. The sequencing sample was made of PBMCs. The rearrangement joins TRBV7-9 to TRBJ1-5, with D possibly being TRBD1 (5 bases). The CDR3 DNA follows: TGTGCCAGCAGCTCCGGGGACGGATTTAGCAATCAGCCCCAGCATTTT. Its translation is CASSSGDGFSNQPQHF.